This T cell receptor (beta chain) was documented in a study of blood T cell repertoires in COVID-19. Overall study: Spain, Italy and the United States supplied samples that represented acute and convalescent COVID-19. T cells, B-cell-depleted T cells, or PBMCs supplied cDNA or gDNA.

Using immunoSEQ multiplex PCR, the repertoire was profiled, and TCRdb retains in-frame clones only, with some absent. This table has a few hundred thousand clones, approximately 81% appearing once. The junction had 2 bases not matched to a gene; V was cut back by 3 bases and J by 3 bases. CDR1 is SGDLS and CDR2 is YYNGEE in the germline V gene. The CDR3 extends over 14 amino acids. This clone was picked up a small number of times. This chain links TRBV9 with TRBJ2-7, with 11 bases fitting TRBD2. The TCR was taken from a man aged 55 to 70 with acute or convalescent COVID-19. Sequencing used peripheral blood. CDR3 sequence reads: CASSAGLAVYEQYF. CDR3 coding DNA: TGTGCCAGCAGCGCGGGACTAGCGGTCTACGAGCAGTACTTC.